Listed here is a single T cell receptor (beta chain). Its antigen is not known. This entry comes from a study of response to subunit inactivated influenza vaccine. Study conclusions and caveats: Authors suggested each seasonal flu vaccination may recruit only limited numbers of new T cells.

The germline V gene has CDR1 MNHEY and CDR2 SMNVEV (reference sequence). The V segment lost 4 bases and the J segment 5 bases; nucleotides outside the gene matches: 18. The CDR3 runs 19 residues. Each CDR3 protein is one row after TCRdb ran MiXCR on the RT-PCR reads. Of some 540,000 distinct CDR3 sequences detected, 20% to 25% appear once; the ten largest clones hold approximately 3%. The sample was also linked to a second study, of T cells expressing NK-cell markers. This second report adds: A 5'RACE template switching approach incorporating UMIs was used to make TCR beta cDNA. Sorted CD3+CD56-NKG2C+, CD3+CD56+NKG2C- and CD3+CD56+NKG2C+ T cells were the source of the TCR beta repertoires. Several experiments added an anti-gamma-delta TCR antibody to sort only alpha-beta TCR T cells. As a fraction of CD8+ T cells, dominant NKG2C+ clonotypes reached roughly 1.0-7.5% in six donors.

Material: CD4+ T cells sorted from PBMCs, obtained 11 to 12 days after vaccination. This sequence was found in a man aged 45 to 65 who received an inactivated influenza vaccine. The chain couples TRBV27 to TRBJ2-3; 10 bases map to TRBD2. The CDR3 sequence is CASSSLRPSSGRGVDTQYF. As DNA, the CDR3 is TGTGCCAGCAGTTCCCTCCGACCTTCTAGCGGGAGAGGGGTAGATACGCAGTATTTT.